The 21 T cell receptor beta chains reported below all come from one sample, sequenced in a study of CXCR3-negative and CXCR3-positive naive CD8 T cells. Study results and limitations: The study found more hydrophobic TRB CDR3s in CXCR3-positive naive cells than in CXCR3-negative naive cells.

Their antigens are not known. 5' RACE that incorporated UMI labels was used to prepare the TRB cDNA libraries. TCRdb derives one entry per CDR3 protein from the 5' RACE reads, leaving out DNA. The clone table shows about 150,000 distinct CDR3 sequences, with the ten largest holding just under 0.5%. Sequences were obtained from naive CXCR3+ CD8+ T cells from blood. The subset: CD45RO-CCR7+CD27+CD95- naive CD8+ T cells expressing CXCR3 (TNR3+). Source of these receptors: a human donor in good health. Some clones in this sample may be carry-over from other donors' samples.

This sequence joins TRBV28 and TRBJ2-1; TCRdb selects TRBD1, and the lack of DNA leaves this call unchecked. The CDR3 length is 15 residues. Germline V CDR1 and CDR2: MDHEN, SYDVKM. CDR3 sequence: CASSFNRGGVNEQFF.

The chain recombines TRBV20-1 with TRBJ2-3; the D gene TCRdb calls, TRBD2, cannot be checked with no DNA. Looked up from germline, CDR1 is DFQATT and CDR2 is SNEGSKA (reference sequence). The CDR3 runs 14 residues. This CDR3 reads CSAREEGPSDTQYF.

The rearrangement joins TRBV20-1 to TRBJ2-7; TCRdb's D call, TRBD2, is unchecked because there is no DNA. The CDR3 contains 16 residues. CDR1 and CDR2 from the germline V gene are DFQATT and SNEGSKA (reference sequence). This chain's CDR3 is CSARGLIAGEINEQYF.

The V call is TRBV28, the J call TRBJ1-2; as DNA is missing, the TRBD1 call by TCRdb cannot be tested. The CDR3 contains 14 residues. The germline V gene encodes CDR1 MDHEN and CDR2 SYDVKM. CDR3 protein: CASSRDRGEGGYTF.

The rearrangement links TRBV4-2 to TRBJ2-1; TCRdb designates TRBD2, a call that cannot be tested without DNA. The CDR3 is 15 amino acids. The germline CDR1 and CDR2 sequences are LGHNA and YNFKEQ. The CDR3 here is CASSQTRGGTSGQLF.

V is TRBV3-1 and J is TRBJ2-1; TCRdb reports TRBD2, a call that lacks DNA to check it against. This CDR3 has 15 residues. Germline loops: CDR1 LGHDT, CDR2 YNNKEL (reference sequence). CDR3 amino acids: CASSQETSGRNEQFF.

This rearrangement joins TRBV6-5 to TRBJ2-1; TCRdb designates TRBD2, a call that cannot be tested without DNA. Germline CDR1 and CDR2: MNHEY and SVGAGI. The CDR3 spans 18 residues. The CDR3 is CASSYSPTSGGKDNEQFF.

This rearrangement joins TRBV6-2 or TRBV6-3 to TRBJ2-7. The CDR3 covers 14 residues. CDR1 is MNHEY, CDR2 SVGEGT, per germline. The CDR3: CASSYVSAAYEQYF.

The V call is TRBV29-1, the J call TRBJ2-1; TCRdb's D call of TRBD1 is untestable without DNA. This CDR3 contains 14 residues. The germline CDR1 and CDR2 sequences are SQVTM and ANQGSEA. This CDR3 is CSVGWDGIYNEQFF.

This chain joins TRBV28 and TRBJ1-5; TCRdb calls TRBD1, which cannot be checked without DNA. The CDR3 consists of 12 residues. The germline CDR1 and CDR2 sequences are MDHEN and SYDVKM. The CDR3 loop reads CASGNGGQPQHF.

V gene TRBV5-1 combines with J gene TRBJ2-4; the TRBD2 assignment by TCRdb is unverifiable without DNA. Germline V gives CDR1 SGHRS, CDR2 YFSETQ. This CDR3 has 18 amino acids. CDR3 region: CASSLDLAGGLAKNIQYF.

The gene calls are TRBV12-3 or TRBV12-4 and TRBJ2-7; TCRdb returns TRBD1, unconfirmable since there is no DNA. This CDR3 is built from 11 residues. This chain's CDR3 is CASSSLGEQYF.

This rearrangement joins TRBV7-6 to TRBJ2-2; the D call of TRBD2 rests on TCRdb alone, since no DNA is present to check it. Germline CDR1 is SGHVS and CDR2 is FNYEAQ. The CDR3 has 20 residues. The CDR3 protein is CASSSKSGTSPERGTGELFF.

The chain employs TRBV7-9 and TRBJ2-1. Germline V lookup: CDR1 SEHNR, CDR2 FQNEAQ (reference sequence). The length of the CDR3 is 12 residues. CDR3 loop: CASSLDHNEQFF.

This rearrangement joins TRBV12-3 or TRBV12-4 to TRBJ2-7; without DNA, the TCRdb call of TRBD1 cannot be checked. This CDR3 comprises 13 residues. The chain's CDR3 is CASSHPRGDEQHF.

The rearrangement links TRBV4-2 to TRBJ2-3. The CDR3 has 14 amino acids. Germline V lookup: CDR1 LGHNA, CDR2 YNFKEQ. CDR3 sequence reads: CASSQDLTTDTQYF.

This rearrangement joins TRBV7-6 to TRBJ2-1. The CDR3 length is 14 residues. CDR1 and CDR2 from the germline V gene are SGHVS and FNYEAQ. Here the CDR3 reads CASSLERDYNEQFF.

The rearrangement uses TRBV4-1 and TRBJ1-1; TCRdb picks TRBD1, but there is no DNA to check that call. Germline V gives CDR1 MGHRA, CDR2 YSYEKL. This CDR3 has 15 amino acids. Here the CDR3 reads CASSQAQGKNTEAFF.

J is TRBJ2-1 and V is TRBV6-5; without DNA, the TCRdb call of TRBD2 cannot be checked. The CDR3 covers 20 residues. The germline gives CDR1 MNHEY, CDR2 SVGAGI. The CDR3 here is CASSYSLGLGPLTRYNEQFF.

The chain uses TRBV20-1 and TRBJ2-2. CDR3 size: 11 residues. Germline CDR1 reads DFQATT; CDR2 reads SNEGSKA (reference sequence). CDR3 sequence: CSARWAGELFF.

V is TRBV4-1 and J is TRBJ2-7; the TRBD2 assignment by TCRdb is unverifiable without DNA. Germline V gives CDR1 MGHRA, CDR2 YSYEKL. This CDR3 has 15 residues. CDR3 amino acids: CASSQGGLEFPEQYF.